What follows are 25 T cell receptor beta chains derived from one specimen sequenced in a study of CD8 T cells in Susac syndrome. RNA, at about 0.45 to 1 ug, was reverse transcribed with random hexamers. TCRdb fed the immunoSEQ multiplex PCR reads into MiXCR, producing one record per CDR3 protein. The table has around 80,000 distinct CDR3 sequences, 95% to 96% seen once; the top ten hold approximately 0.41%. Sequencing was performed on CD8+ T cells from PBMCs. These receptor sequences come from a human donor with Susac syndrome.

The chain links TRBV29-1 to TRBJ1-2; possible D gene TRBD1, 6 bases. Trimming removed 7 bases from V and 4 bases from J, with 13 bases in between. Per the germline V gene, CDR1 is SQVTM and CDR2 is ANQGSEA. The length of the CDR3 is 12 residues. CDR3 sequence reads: CSGSGDTYGYTF. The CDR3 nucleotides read TGCAGCGGGTCAGGGGATACCTATGGCTACACCTTC.

The CDR3 nucleotides are TGCAGTGCTAGAGATATGGCCCCCTCTGGGGCCAACGTCCTGACTTTC. It translates to CSARDMAPSGANVLTF. This chain connects TRBV20-1 to TRBJ2-6, with D unresolved. V lost 0 bases and J 0 bases, leaving 9 bases between the germline ends. Germline CDR1 and CDR2: DFQATT and SNEGSKA (reference sequence). The CDR3 is made up of 16 amino acids.

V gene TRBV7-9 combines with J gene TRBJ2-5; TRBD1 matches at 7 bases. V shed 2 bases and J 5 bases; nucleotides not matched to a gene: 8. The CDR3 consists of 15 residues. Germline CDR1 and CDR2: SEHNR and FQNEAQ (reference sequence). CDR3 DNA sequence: TGTGCCAGCAGCTTACAGGGGGAGTTTCAGGAGACCCAGTACTTC. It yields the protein CASSLQGEFQETQYF.

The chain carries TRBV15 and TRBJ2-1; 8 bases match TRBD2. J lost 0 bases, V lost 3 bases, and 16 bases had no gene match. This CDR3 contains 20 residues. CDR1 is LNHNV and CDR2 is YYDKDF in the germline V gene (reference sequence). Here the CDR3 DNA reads TGTGCCACCAGCAGTCGATCCCGGGAGGGCGCCTTGAGCTCCTACAATGAGCAGTTCTTC. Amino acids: CATSSRSREGALSSYNEQFF.

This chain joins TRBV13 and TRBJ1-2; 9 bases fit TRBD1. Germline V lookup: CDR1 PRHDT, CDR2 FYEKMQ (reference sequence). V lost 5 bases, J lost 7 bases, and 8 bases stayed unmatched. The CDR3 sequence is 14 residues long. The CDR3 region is CASSPWTGEGGYTF. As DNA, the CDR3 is TGTGCCAGCAGCCCGTGGACAGGGGAGGGTGGCTACACCTTC.

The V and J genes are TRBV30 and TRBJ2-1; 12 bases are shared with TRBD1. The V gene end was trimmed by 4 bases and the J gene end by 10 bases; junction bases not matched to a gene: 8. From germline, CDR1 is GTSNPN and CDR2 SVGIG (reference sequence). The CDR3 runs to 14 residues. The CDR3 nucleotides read TGTGCCTGGACCAAGGGACAGGGGGCCGGCGAGCAGTTCTTC. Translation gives CAWTKGQGAGEQFF.

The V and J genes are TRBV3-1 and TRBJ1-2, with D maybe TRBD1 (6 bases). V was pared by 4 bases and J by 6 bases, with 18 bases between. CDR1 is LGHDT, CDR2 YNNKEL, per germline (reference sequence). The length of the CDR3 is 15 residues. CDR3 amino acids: CASSLTGQTLDGYTF. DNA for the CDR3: TGTGCCAGCAGCCTCACCGGACAGACCCTAGATGGCTACACCTTC.

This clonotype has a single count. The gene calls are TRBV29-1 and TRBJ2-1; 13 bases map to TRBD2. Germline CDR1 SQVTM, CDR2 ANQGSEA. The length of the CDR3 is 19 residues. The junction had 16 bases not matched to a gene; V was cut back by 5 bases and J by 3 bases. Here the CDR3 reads CSVSRLGLAGESVYNEQFF. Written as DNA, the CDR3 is TGCAGCGTTTCCAGATTAGGACTAGCGGGAGAGTCAGTCTACAATGAGCAGTTCTTC.

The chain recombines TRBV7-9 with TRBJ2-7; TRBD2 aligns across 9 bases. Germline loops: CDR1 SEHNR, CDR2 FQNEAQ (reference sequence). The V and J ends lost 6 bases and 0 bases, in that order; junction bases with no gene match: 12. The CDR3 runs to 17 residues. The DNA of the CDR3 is TGTGCCAGCAGTCCTACCACGACTAGCGGCAGCTCCTACGAGCAGTACTTC. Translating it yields CASSPTTTSGSSYEQYF.

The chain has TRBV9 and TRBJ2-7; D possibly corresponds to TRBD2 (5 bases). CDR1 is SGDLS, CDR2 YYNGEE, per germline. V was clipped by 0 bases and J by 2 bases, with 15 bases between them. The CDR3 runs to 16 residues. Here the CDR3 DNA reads TGTGCCAGCAGCGTAGGGTCGAAGCGGATACCCTACGAGCAGTACTTC. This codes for CASSVGSKRIPYEQYF.

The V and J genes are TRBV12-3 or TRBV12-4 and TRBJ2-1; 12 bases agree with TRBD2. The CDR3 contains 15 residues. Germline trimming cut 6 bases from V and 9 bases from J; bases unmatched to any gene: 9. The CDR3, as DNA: TGTGCCAGCAGGAAACTAGCGGGGGGCCGGGGTGAGCAGTTCTTC. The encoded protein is CASRKLAGGRGEQFF.

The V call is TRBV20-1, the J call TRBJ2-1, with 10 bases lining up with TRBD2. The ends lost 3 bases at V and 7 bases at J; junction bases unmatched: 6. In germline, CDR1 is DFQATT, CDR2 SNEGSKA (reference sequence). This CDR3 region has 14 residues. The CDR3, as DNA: TGCAGTGCTAGGAGCGGGAGGGGGGGTAATGAGCAGTTCTTC. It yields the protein CSARSGRGGNEQFF.

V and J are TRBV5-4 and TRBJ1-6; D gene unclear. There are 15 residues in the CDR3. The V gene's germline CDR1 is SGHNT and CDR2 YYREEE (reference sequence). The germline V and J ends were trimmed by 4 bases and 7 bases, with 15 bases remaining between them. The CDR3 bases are TGTGCCAGCAGCACCGGCCCAGGCTCAAATTCACCCCTCCACTTT. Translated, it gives CASSTGPGSNSPLHF. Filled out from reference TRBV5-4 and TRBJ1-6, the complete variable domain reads ETGVTQSPTHLIKTRGQQVTLRCSSQSGHNTVSWYQQALGQGPQFIFQYYREEENGRGNFPPRFSGLQFPNYSSELNVNALELDDSALYLCASSTGPGSNSPLHFGNGTRLTVT.

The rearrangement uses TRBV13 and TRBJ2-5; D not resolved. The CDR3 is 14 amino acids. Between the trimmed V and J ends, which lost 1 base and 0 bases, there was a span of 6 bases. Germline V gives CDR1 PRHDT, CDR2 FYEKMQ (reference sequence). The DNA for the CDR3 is TGTGCCAGCAGCTTAGTCAGGTACCAAGAGACCCAGTACTTC. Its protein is CASSLVRYQETQYF.

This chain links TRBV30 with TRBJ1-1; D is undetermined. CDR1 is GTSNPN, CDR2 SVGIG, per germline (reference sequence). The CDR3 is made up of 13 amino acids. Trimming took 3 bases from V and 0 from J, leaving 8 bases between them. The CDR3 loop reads CAWSGLLNTEAFF. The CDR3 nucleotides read TGTGCCTGGAGCGGACTCCTGAACACTGAAGCTTTCTTT.

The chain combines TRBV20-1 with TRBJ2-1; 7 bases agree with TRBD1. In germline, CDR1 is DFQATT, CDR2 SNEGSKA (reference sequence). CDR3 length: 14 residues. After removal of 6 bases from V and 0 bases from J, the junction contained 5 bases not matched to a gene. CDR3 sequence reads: CSARTGNSYNEQFF. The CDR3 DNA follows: TGCAGTGCCCGGACAGGAAACTCCTACAATGAGCAGTTCTTC.

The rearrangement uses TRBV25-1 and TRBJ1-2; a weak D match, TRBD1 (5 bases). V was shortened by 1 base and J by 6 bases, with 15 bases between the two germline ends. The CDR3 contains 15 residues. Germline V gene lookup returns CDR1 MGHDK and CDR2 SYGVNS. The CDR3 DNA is TGTGCCAGCAGTGAATTAGGCCAGGGAAGGGATGGCTACACCTTC. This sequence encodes CASSELGQGRDGYTF.

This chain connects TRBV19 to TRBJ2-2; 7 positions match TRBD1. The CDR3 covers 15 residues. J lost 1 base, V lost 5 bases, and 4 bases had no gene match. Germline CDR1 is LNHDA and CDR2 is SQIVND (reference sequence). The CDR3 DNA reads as TGTGCCAGTAGTGAGGGGACAGTGAACACCGGGGAGCTGTTTTTT. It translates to CASSEGTVNTGELFF.

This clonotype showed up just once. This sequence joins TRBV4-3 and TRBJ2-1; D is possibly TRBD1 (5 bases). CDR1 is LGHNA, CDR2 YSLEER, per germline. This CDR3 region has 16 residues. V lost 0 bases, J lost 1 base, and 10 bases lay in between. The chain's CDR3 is CASSQDGADSYNEQFF. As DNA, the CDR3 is TGCGCCAGCAGCCAAGATGGGGCGGATTCCTACAATGAGCAGTTCTTC.

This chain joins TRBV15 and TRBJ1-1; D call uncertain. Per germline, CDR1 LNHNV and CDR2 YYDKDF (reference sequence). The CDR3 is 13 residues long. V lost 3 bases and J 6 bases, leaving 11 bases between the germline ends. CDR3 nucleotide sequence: TGTGCCACCAGCAGCTTCGTGGGTGCTGAAGCTTTCTTT. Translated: CATSSFVGAEAFF.

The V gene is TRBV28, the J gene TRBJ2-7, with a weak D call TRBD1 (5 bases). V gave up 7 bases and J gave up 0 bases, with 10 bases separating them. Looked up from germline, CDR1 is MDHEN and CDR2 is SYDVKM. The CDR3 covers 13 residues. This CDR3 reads CASKGSYSYEQYF. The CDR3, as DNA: TGTGCCAGCAAGGGGTCTTACTCCTACGAGCAGTACTTC.

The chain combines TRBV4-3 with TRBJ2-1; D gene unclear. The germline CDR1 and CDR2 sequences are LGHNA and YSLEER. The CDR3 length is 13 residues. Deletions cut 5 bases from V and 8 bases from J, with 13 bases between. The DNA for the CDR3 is TGCGCCAGCAGCAGTGGAAACTATGATGAGCAGTTCTTC. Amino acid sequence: CASSSGNYDEQFF.

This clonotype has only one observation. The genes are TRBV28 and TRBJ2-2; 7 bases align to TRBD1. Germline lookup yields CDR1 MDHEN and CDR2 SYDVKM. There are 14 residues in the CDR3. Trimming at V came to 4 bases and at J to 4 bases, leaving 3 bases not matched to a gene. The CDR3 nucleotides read TGTGCCAGCAGTTGGGGACAGAGCACCGGGGAGCTGTTTTTT. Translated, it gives CASSWGQSTGELFF. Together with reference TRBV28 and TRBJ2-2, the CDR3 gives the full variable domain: DVKVTQSSRYLVKRTGEKVFLECVQDMDHENMFWYRQDPGLGLRLIYFSYDVKMKEKGDIPEGYSVSREKKERFSLILESASTNQTSMYLCASSWGQSTGELFFGEGSRLTVL.

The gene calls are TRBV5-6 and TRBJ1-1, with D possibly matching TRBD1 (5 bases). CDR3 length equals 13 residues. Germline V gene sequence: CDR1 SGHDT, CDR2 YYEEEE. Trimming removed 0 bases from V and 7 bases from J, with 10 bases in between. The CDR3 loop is CASSLAGGDEAFF. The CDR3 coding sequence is TGTGCCAGCAGCTTGGCCGGGGGGGATGAAGCTTTCTTT.

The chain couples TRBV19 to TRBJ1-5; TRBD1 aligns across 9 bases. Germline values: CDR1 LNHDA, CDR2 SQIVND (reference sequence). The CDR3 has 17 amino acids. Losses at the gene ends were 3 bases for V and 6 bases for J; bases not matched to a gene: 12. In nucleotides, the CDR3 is TGTGCCAGTAGTATGGGGGACCAGACAGGGGGAAGTCAGCCCCAGCATTTT. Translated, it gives CASSMGDQTGGSQPQHF. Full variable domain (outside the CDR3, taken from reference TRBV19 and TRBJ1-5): DGGITQSPKYLFRKEGQNVTLSCEQNLNHDAMYWYRQDPGQGLRLIYYSQIVNDFQKGDIAEGYSVSREKKESFPLTVTSAQKNPTAFYLCASSMGDQTGGSQPQHFGDGTRLSIL.